This TCR beta chain was captured in a study of T cell responses to AZD1222 COVID-19 vaccine. Study context: Pooled samples include second doses given at about 4 or 12 weeks. General study points: The CD4 TCRs associated with vaccination extended across spike and predominated at 160-218 and 743-854. Donors were mostly white British, more females; clonal diversity possibly underestimated. With two AZD1222 doses given, Spike-specific TCR breadth and depth both rose.

In regard to this clone: Its antigen is still unknown.

The CDR3 runs 13 residues. The V and J ends lost 5 bases and 2 bases respectively, with 7 bases between them. Germline V lookup: CDR1 MGHDK, CDR2 SYGVNS. Profiled with immunoSEQ multiplex PCR; TCRdb holds only in-frame clones, not every one. The data contain 140,000 to 150,000 clones, 91% of them singletons. The rearrangement uses TRBV25-1 and TRBJ1-5; D uncertain. The sequencing used peripheral blood, collected on day 0 of AZD1222 vaccination. The sequence derives from an adult in good health. Here the CDR3 reads CASSSGGNQPQHF. The CDR3 coding sequence is TGTGCCAGCAGTTCCGGAGGCAATCAGCCCCAGCATTTT.